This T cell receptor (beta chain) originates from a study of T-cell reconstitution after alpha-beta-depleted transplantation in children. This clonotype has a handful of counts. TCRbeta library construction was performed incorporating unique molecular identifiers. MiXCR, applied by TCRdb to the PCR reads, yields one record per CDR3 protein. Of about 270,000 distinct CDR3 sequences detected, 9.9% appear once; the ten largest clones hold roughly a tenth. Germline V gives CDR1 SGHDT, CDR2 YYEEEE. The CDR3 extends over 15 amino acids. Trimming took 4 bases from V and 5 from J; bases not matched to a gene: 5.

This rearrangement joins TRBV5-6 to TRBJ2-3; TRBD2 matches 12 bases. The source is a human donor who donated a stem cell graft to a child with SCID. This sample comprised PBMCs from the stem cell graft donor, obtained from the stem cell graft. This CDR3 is CASSHPSGGEDTQYF. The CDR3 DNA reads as TGTGCCAGCAGCCATCCTAGCGGGGGGGAAGATACGCAGTATTTT.